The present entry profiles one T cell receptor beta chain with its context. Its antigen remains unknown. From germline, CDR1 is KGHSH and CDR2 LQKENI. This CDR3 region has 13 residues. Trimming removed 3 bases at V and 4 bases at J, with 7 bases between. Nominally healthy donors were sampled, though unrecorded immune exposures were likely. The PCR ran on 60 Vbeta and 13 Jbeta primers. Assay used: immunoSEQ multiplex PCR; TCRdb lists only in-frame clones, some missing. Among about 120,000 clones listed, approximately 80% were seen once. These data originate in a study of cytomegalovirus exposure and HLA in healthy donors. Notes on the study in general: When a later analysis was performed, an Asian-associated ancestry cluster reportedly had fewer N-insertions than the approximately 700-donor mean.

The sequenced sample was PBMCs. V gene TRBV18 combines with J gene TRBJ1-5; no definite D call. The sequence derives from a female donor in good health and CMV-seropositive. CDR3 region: CASSPGNNQPQHF. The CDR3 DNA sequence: TGTGCCAGCTCACCGGGCAATAATCAGCCCCAGCATTTT.